This T cell receptor beta chain was found in a study of beta chain features in type 1 diabetes (dated by TCRdb to the late 2010s). Background on the whole study: Mean age, gender distribution, total cell number and subset yield were not different between patients and healthy donors. A total of over 90,000,000 sorted cells were examined across all samples, and a strong correlation was observed between cell number per subset and RNA yield. The study compared the TCRB repertoires of sorted circulating CD4+ T cell subsets in recently diagnosed type 1 diabetes patients with those in matched healthy donors. Whereas all 28 donors provided naive and central memory subsets, regulatory and stem cell-like memory subsets were isolated from just 8 patients and roughly 8 healthy donors. The research as a whole found: Type 1 diabetes patients showed a moderate but significant shortening of TCRB CDR3 length in all four CD4+ subsets. Patients with type 1 diabetes made fewer insertions and deleted more nucleotides at VDJ recombination sites, implying thymic rearrangement abnormalities. PCR may preferentially amplify shorter templates, but because patient and control samples were amplified and corrected together, any resulting skew would affect both groups equally. Because small numbers of individuals were included in the HLA sub-analyses, any influence of HLA type on TCRB rearrangement was left unresolved. Naive, central memory and regulatory TCRB repertoires appeared to be more similar among patients than among healthy donors. Because cDNA was sequenced instead of genomic DNA, activated cells with high expression could be over-represented, although the groups did not differ in activation or CD3 levels.

This clone was counted a few times. Its antigen has not been determined. It has no much larger one-base neighbor in the sample; base qualities were not kept. The High Capacity cDNA Reverse Transcription Kit was used to reverse transcribe all of the isolated RNA, meaning that expressed TCRB transcripts were what got sequenced. Naive, central memory and regulatory T cell samples underwent deep immunoSEQ sequencing, averaging about 3.57 million total reads per sample. Sorted cells were lysed in RLT buffer and RNA was extracted with DNase-treated RNeasy Micro or Mini kits, depending on cell number. Each cell subset was processed separately to prevent cross-contamination, with patient and healthy donor samples processed together. Using the immunoSEQ multiplex PCR, TCRB sequences were amplified from cDNA into 87-bp fragments spanning the CDR3 region. Sequencing of the amplicons was performed on the Illumina HiSeq platform. The paper's data handling went like this. Synthetic template baselines were used to correct PCR bias computationally, reads within Hamming distance 2 were collapsed together, and singletons that could not be merged were discarded. Reads were aligned to IMGT to assign V, D and J genes, CDR3 length, and insertions or deletions at six rearrangement sites. Within each subset, clonotype counts were normalized to the number of sorted cells before true diversity and Gini coefficients were calculated with the tcR R package. Repertoire sharing was quantified using the overlap coefficient calculated on TCRB nucleotide sequences. Out-of-frame TCRB sequences from naive cells were analyzed to stand in for the pre-selection repertoire. Imported from immuneACCESS, the table was reduced by TCRdb to in-frame sequences with V and J called. These copies leave out some clones; in studies compared against another copy, an unresolved V gene accounts for under half, and the cause of the remainder is not known. The D gene and trimming were derived from the DNA, and the V and J assignments and clone size from that table. Counted in this sample were more than 300,000 clones; over 9.5% of them appeared once. The ten most abundant clones make up 0.015% to 0.02% of the sample.

The CDR3 sequence holds 15 residues, the cysteine and phenylalanine included. The DNA shown is the 45-base CDR3, in frame from base 1. Trimming accounts for 1 base at V and 6 bases at J, while the number of junction bases matched to no gene is 9. As encoded in the germline V gene, CDR1 is SGHTA while CDR2 is FQGTGA. A single peripheral blood draw of approximately 120 mL on average was collected from each donor into heparinised tubes. A BD FACSAria II and a panel including CD45RO, CCR7, CD25, CD127, CD95 and CD27 were used to sort naive, central memory, regulatory and stem cell-like memory CD4+ T cells. A purity above 95% was achieved for all sorted populations. PBMCs were separated immediately by Lymphoprep density gradient centrifugation and were stained directly, without being cultured. So that batch effects would be minimized, each experiment stained and sorted samples in pairs, pairing one healthy donor with one patient.

The sample consisted of naive CD4+ T cells from blood. In light of the paper, this sample's cell subset or site label describes: true naive CD4+ T cells. Recombination linked TRBV7-3 to TRBJ2-7, and TRBD2 aligns with 7 junction nucleotides. This sequence originates from a man aged 18 to 35 in good health. The bases are TGTGCCAGCAGCTTAAGCCCCAGCGGGGACCGCGAGCAGTACTTC. It encodes CASSLSPSGDREQYF.